The 32 T cell receptor beta chains listed next were all sequenced from one sample in a study of T-cell memory formation after mild COVID-19. From the 5' RACE reads, TCRdb called clonotypes with MiXCR, one entry per CDR3 protein. The data contain about half a million distinct CDR3 sequences, roughly 18% of them singletons. The specimen sequenced was PBMCs or a T cell subset sorted from them (not recorded which). These receptors all stem from an adult woman who had mild COVID-19 (a few samples of this study predate the infection). Cell type and time point are not known.

This chain joins TRBV10-3 and TRBJ2-5; D is perhaps TRBD1 (6 bases). The CDR3 extends over 14 amino acids. Germline V lookup: CDR1 ENHRY, CDR2 SYGVKD. Trimming cost V 4 bases and J 5 bases, with 14 bases left between them. The CDR3, as DNA: TGTGCCATCAGTGTGCCTGGGGGCAGGGAGACCCAGTACTTC. It is translated as CAISVPGGRETQYF.

This clonotype was seen a handful of times. This chain links TRBV29-1 with TRBJ2-1; D is uncertain. The CDR3 sequence is 11 residues long. Deletions cut 6 bases from V and 9 bases from J, with 12 bases between. CDR1 and CDR2 (germline): SQVTM, ANQGSEA. As DNA, the CDR3 is TGCAGCGTGCGACCAGAGCCTGAGCAGTTCTTC. It translates to CSVRPEPEQFF.

The chain employs TRBV14 and TRBJ2-1, with TRBD1 matching over 10 bases. Germline V gene data show CDR1 as SGHDN and CDR2 as FVKESK. V gave up 4 bases and J gave up 4 bases; unmatched junction bases: 4. This CDR3 comprises 15 residues. The CDR3 spells CASSPPGQGYNEQFF. CDR3 nucleotide sequence: TGTGCCAGCAGCCCCCCGGGACAGGGGTACAATGAGCAGTTCTTC.

This chain joins TRBV3-1 and TRBJ1-4; D is unclear. The CDR3 is made up of 14 amino acids. Per the germline V gene, CDR1 is LGHDT and CDR2 is YNNKEL (reference sequence). With 3 bases removed from V and 10 bases from J, the gap between germline ends came to 15 bases. CDR3 sequence: CASSHPARNVKLFF. As DNA, the CDR3 is TGTGCCAGCAGCCACCCCGCACGGAACGTAAAACTGTTTTTT.

This clonotype has a count of ten or more. The V and J genes are TRBV7-9 and TRBJ2-2; TRBD1 is a possible D gene (6 bases). The V end lost 5 bases, the J end lost 0 bases, and 16 bases lay between the germline ends. Germline CDR1 and CDR2: SEHNR and FQNEAQ (reference sequence). The CDR3 spans 17 residues. CDR3 in amino acids: CASSPRPGTTNTGELFF. As DNA, the CDR3 is TGTGCCAGCAGCCCCCGACCCGGGACAACGAACACCGGGGAGCTGTTTTTT.

Only a few counts were recorded for this clonotype. V is TRBV29-1 and J is TRBJ2-4; D is tentatively TRBD1 or TRBD2 (5 bases each). The CDR3 totals 13 residues. Germline V gene lookup returns CDR1 SQVTM and CDR2 ANQGSEA. V was clipped by 5 bases and J by 12 bases, with 20 bases between them. The CDR3 protein is CSVIGTSEYTQYF. CDR3 nucleotides: TGCAGCGTTATTGGGACCTCCGAGTACACTCAGTACTTC.

This clonotype occurred a few times. This sequence joins TRBV20-1 and TRBJ1-1; D is ambiguous. This CDR3 region has 15 residues. Germline assignment: CDR1 DFQATT and CDR2 SNEGSKA (reference sequence). V was pared by 0 bases and J by 0 bases, with 11 bases between. The CDR3 loop reads CSARDESSLNTEAFF. As DNA, the CDR3 is TGCAGTGCTAGAGATGAGAGCTCGTTGAACACTGAAGCTTTCTTT.

This chain joins TRBV5-1 and TRBJ2-5, with unresolved D. From germline, CDR1 is SGHRS and CDR2 YFSETQ. The CDR3 totals 15 residues. Trimming left V 3 bases short and J 4 bases short, with 16 bases between. The CDR3 protein is CASSSFPGAGETQYF. As DNA, the CDR3 is TGCGCCAGCAGCTCTTTTCCGGGCGCCGGAGAGACCCAGTACTTC.

The chain has TRBV7-9 and TRBJ2-7; possible D gene TRBD2, 5 bases. The CDR3 is 14 residues long. The V and J ends lost 4 bases and 3 bases respectively, with 13 bases between them. Germline V gives CDR1 SEHNR, CDR2 FQNEAQ (reference sequence). CDR3 amino acids: CASSSSQSDYEQYF. CDR3 bases: TGTGCCAGCAGCTCTAGCCAGAGCGACTACGAGCAGTACTTC.

This clonotype was detected a few times. The chain combines TRBV7-6 with TRBJ2-2, with D possibly TRBD1 on 7 matching bases. There are 18 residues in the CDR3. The germline V and J ends were trimmed by 1 base and 8 bases, with 23 bases remaining between them. Germline CDR1 reads SGHVS; CDR2 reads FNYEAQ. The CDR3 DNA sequence: TGTGCCAGCAGCTTAGTCCGCTTCCCAAACAGGGGAGGTGGGGAGCTGTTTTTT. It is translated as CASSLVRFPNRGGGELFF.

This clonotype showed up many times. This chain links TRBV12-3 or TRBV12-4 with TRBJ2-7; 10 nucleotides line up with TRBD1. V gave up 4 bases and J gave up 4 bases; unmatched junction bases: 4. The CDR3 runs 14 residues. The CDR3 spells CASSSGQGRYEQYF. For the CDR3, the DNA is TGTGCCAGCAGTTCGGGACAGGGGAGATACGAGCAGTACTTC.

This clonotype was counted ten times or more. This rearrangement joins TRBV12-3 or TRBV12-4 to TRBJ2-3; perhaps D is TRBD1 or TRBD2 (5 bases each). V was clipped by 1 base and J by 3 bases, with 11 bases between them. The CDR3 is made up of 15 amino acids. CDR3 sequence reads: CASSLGGPLTDTQYF. As DNA, the CDR3 is TGTGCCAGCAGTTTAGGGGGACCGTTAACAGATACGCAGTATTTT.

This clonotype was detected only a few times. V usage is TRBV18 and J usage is TRBJ1-1, with D uncertain. There are 14 residues in the CDR3. CDR1 and CDR2 from the germline V gene are KGHSH and LQKENI. Trimming cost V 5 bases and J 4 bases, with 14 bases left between them. The CDR3 DNA is TGTGCCAGCTCAGTGTTACAAGGTTTCACTGAAGCTTTCTTT. Protein: CASSVLQGFTEAFF. Using reference TRBV18 and TRBJ1-1 for the parts outside the CDR3, the full variable domain is NAGVMQNPRHLVRRRGQEARLRCSPMKGHSHVYWYRQLPEEGLKFMVYLQKENIIDESGMPKERFSAEFPKEGPSILRIQQVVRGDSAAYFCASSVLQGFTEAFFGQGTRLTVV.

The chain uses TRBV7-3 and TRBJ1-2; D unclear. The CDR3 totals 13 residues. Trimming removed 5 bases at V and 7 bases at J, with 14 bases between. Germline V gives CDR1 SGHTA, CDR2 FQGTGA. CDR3 residues: CASSPGIVGGYTF. In nucleotides, the CDR3 is TGTGCCAGCAGCCCCGGAATTGTAGGTGGCTACACCTTC.

The V gene is TRBV5-1, the J gene TRBJ2-5; either TRBD1 or TRBD2 may supply D (5 bases each). V lost 4 bases and J lost 1, with 23 bases in between. The germline V gene encodes CDR1 SGHRS and CDR2 YFSETQ. The CDR3 sequence is 18 residues long. The CDR3 protein is CASSIDSFLGSGQETQYF. The CDR3, as DNA: TGCGCCAGCAGCATCGACAGCTTCTTAGGCAGCGGCCAAGAGACCCAGTACTTC.

As DNA, the CDR3 is TGTGCCACCACTTCGCCGGGAGGCAGCAATGAGCAGTTCTTC. As protein: CATTSPGGSNEQFF. This chain uses TRBV24-1 with TRBJ2-1; 7 bases match TRBD2. CDR1 and CDR2 from the germline V gene are KGHDR and SFDVKD. With V trimmed by 8 bases and J by 6 bases, 9 bases remained unmatched. The CDR3 loop spans 14 amino acids.

The chain is built from TRBV4-3 and TRBJ1-6, with D unclear. The germline V and J ends were trimmed by 1 base and 0 bases, with 7 bases remaining between them. The CDR3 is 16 residues long. From germline, CDR1 is LGHNA and CDR2 YSLEER. CDR3 sequence reads: CASSQAKGSYNSPLHF. DNA for the CDR3: TGCGCCAGCAGCCAAGCGAAGGGCTCCTATAATTCACCCCTCCACTTT.

The gene calls are TRBV9 and TRBJ2-7; 10 nucleotides agree with TRBD2. The CDR3 is 13 residues long. V shed 4 bases and J 6 bases; nucleotides not matched to a gene: 4. The germline V gene has CDR1 SGDLS and CDR2 YYNGEE. Here the CDR3 reads CASSSGGASEQYF. The CDR3 DNA reads TGTGCCAGCAGCAGCGGGGGGGCTAGCGAGCAGTACTTC.

In this sample, this clonotype turned up a few times. The CDR3 nucleotides read TGTGCCAGTACCACGGACGTTACCAACACTGAAGCTTTCTTT. Amino acid sequence: CASTTDVTNTEAFF. This chain joins TRBV19 and TRBJ1-1; D gene ambiguous. V dropped 7 bases and J dropped 2 bases, with 14 bases sitting between them. The germline V gene has CDR1 LNHDA and CDR2 SQIVND (reference sequence). CDR3 length: 14 amino acids.

This clonotype was seen only a few times. The chain couples TRBV19 to TRBJ2-1; no clear D. This CDR3 comprises 16 residues. Trimming left V 3 bases short and J 3 bases short, with 15 bases between. Looked up from germline, CDR1 is LNHDA and CDR2 is SQIVND (reference sequence). Here the CDR3 DNA reads TGTGCCAGTAGTATTGTCCCCACGGACGGCTACAATGAGCAGTTCTTC. It yields the protein CASSIVPTDGYNEQFF.

This clonotype was picked up many times. V is TRBV4-2 and J is TRBJ2-7, with unresolved D. Trimming took 1 base from V and 0 from J, leaving 16 bases between them. The CDR3 runs to 17 residues. The germline gives CDR1 LGHNA, CDR2 YNFKEQ. The CDR3 DNA reads as TGTGCCAGCAGCCAAGGGGTTGTGGGCGGAAGCTCCTACGAGCAGTACTTC. Its protein is CASSQGVVGGSSYEQYF.

The chain combines TRBV12-3 or TRBV12-4 with TRBJ2-5, with D perhaps TRBD1 or TRBD2 (5 bases each). V dropped 6 bases and J dropped 1 base, with 15 bases sitting between them. The CDR3 extends over 15 amino acids. The DNA of the CDR3 is TGTGCCAGCAGCCCCTGGGGCGGAGGCCAAGAGACCCAGTACTTC. Translating gives CASSPWGGGQETQYF.

This chain links TRBV7-8 with TRBJ1-2; D might be TRBD1 (5 bases). Trimming stripped 5 bases from V and 3 bases from J, with 16 bases between. The CDR3 covers 15 residues. Germline CDR1 and CDR2: SGHVS and FQNEAQ. The CDR3 here is CASSAWRGADYGYTF. The CDR3 nucleotides read TGTGCCAGCAGCGCCTGGCGGGGCGCAGACTATGGCTACACCTTC. The full variable domain, with the rest looked up from reference TRBV7-8 and TRBJ1-2, is GAGVSQSPRYKVAKRGQDVALRCDPISGHVSLFWYQQALGQGPEFLTYFQNEAQLDKSGLPSDRFFAERPEGSVSTLKIQRTQQEDSAVYLCASSAWRGADYGYTFGSGTRLTVV.

The chain has TRBV30 and TRBJ1-5; maybe TRBD1 (6 bases). V was trimmed by 6 bases and J by 4 bases, leaving 13 bases between them. The CDR3 length is 13 residues. Germline V lookup: CDR1 GTSNPN, CDR2 SVGIG (reference sequence). This chain's CDR3 is CACSRQGNQPQHF. The CDR3 DNA is TGTGCCTGTTCTCGTCAGGGGAATCAGCCCCAGCATTTT.

This chain joins TRBV5-1 and TRBJ2-1, with D unresolved. Germline-derived CDR1 and CDR2 are SGHRS and YFSETQ. CDR3 length: 15 amino acids. Trimming shortened V by 4 bases and J by 5 bases, and 16 bases separated the two germline ends. CDR3 protein: CASSPGSVGNNEQFF. CDR3 nucleotide sequence: TGCGCCAGCAGCCCCGGGTCGGTAGGGAACAATGAGCAGTTCTTC.

V usage is TRBV5-1 and J usage is TRBJ2-3; D call uncertain. The ends were cut back, 4 bases at V and 5 bases at J, with 11 bases in the middle. CDR1 is SGHRS and CDR2 is YFSETQ in the germline V gene. The CDR3 extends over 13 amino acids. The CDR3 is CASSGPGQDTQYF. The CDR3 coding sequence is TGCGCCAGCAGCGGGCCTGGGCAAGATACGCAGTATTTT.

This clonotype showed up just a few times. This chain connects TRBV27 to TRBJ1-5, with D unresolved. Trimming removed 7 bases from V and 6 bases from J, with 13 bases in between. This CDR3 comprises 13 residues. Germline V gene data show CDR1 as MNHEY and CDR2 as SMNVEV (reference sequence). For the CDR3, the DNA is TGTGCCAGCACCCAAAATGTAGGTCAGCCCCAGCATTTT. This encodes CASTQNVGQPQHF.

This clonotype has a handful of counts. V and J are TRBV24-1 and TRBJ2-5; 13 bases match TRBD2. CDR3 length equals 18 residues. In germline, CDR1 is KGHDR, CDR2 SFDVKD. J lost 0 bases, V lost 6 bases, and 9 bases had no gene match. CDR3 in amino acids: CATSQGGLAGSDQETQYF. The CDR3 DNA is TGTGCCACCAGTCAAGGGGGACTAGCGGGATCCGACCAAGAGACCCAGTACTTC.

The rearrangement joins TRBV29-1 to TRBJ1-4, with a possible D match to TRBD1 (6 bases). This CDR3 has 13 amino acids. Germline assignment: CDR1 SQVTM and CDR2 ANQGSEA. With 7 bases removed from V and 5 bases from J, the gap between germline ends came to 14 bases. The CDR3 here is CSGRDNSNEKLFF. The CDR3 nucleotides read TGCAGCGGACGGGACAACTCGAATGAAAAACTGTTTTTT.

In this sample, this clonotype turned up many times. This chain uses TRBV7-2 with TRBJ2-7; TRBD2 matches 9 bases. CDR3 length equals 15 residues. The J segment lost 2 bases and the V segment lost 1 base, leaving 3 bases of the junction unmatched. Germline CDR1 and CDR2: SGHTA and FQGNSA. The CDR3 here is CASSLVSGGTYEQYF. The CDR3 DNA sequence: TGTGCCAGCAGCTTAGTAAGCGGGGGGACCTACGAGCAGTACTTC.

The V call is TRBV6-2 or TRBV6-3, the J call TRBJ2-3; unclear D gene. Germline V CDR1 and CDR2: MNHEY, SVGEGT. Trimming removed 4 bases at V and 2 bases at J, with 7 bases between. The CDR3 has 13 amino acids. This chain's CDR3 is CASSSSITDTQYF. CDR3 coding DNA: TGTGCCAGCAGTTCGTCTATCACAGATACGCAGTATTTT.

V is TRBV6-5 and J is TRBJ2-7, with 7 bases identical to TRBD1. The V segment lost 5 bases and the J segment 2 bases; nucleotides outside the gene matches: 9. The CDR3 is made up of 15 amino acids. The germline CDR1 and CDR2 sequences are MNHEY and SVGAGI. This CDR3 is CASSPDRTDAYEQYF. In DNA, the CDR3 is TGTGCCAGCAGTCCGGACAGGACAGACGCCTACGAGCAGTACTTC.